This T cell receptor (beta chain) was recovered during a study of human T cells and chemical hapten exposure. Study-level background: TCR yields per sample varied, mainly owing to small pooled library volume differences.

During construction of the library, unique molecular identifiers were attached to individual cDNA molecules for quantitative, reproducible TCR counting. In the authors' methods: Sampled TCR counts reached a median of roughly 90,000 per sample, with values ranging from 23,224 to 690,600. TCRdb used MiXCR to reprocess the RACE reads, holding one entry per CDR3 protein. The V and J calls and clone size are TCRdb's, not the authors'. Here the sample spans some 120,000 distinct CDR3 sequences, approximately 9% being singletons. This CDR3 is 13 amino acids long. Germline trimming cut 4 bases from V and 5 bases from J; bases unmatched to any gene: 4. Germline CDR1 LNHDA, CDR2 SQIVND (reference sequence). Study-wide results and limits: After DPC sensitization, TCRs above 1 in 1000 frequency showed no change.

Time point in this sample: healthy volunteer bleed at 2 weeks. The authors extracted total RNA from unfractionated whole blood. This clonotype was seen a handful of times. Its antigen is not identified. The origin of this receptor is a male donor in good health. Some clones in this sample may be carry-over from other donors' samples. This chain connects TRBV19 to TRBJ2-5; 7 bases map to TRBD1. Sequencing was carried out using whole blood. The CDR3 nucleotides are TGTGCCAGTAGTAAAGACAGGGTGGAGACCCAGTACTTC. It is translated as CASSKDRVETQYF.